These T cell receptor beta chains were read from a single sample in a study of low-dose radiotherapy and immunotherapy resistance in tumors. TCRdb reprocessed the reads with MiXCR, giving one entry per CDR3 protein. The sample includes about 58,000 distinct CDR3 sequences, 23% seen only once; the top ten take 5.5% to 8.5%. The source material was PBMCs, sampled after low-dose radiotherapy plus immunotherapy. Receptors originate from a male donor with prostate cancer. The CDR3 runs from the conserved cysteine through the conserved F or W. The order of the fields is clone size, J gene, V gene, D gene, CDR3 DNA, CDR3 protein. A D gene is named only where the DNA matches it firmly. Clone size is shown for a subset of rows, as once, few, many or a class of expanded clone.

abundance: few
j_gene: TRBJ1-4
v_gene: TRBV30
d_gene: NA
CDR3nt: TGTGCCTGGAGTGTGGGGGGACGGCTTAATGAAAAACTGTTTTTT
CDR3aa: CAWSVGGRLNEKLFF

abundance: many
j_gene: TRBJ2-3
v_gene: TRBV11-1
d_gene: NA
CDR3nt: TGTGCCAGCAGCCCCCCCAGGAAGCGGAGTGTCACAGATACGCAGTATTTT
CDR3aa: CASSPPRKRSVTDTQYF

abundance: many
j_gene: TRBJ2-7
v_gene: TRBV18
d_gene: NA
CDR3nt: TGTGCCAGCTCACGGGACGGGTCCTACGAGCAGTACTTC
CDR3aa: CASSRDGSYEQYF

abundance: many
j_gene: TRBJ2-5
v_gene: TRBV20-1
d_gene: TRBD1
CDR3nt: TGCAGTGCAGAACAGGGGGAGACCCAGTACTTC
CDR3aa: CSAEQGETQYF

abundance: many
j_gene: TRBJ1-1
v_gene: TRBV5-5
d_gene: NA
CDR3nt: TGTGCCAGCAGCTGGGGTAGGACCGGTGAAGCTTTCTTT
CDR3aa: CASSWGRTGEAFF

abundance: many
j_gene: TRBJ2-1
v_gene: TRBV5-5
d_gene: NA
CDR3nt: TGTGCCAGCAGCTTGGGGCAGCTATCCTACAATGAGCAGTTCTTC
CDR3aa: CASSLGQLSYNEQFF

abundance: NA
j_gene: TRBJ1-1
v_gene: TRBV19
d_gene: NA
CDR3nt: TGTGCCAGTAGTGCCCAGAGGAACACTGAAGCTTTCTTT
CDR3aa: CASSAQRNTEAFF

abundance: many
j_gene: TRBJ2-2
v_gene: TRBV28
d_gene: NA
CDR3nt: TGTGCCAGCAGCCGAGGGAGTTTCGCCGGGGAGCTGTTTTTT
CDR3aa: CASSRGSFAGELFF

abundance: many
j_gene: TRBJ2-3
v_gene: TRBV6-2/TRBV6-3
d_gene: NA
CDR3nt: TGTGCCAGCAAAGTTTATCGGGGGATCGTAACAGATACGCAGTATTTT
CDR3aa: CASKVYRGIVTDTQYF

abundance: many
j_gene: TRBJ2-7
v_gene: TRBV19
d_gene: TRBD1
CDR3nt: TGTGCCAGTAGTATCGCGGGACAGGGAGAAAGTAGGGCCTACGAGCAGTACTTC
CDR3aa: CASSIAGQGESRAYEQYF

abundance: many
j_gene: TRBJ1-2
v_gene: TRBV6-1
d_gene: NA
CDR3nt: TGTGCCAGCAGTGAAGCTGGCGTATCATGGAGCTATGGCTACACCTTC
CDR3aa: CASSEAGVSWSYGYTF